This T cell receptor (beta chain) appears in the sequencing data of a study of T-cell reconstitution after alpha-beta-depleted transplantation in children. The study's findings and limits: Diversity of TCRbeta at day 60 was high in some patients, arising from surviving recipient T cells and thymic progenitors. T cells produced anew were the main source of T-cell counts and diversity one year after transplant. Several hundred expanded graft clones reportedly gave rise to the alpha-beta T cells present about two months after transplant.

CDR1 is SEHNR and CDR2 is FQNEAQ in the germline V gene (reference sequence). V dropped 5 bases and J dropped 0; count of bases not matched to a gene: 7. This CDR3 comprises 15 residues. Of note for this clonotype: No antigen is known for it.

Unique molecular identifiers were incorporated into the prepared TCRbeta library. One entry per CDR3 protein, called by TCRdb with MiXCR from the PCR reads. The sample has 700,000 to 850,000 distinct CDR3 sequences, roughly 15% seen once. This rearrangement joins TRBV7-9 to TRBJ2-7; 7 bases match TRBD1. Source: PBMCs, mostly from graft donor cells, taken 360 days after TCRalphabeta/CD19-depleted stem cell transplant. This TCR was sampled from a male patient younger than 18 who had a stem cell transplant for acute lymphoblastic leukemia, so the T cells may come from the graft donor. In DNA form, the CDR3 reads TGTGCCAGCAGCCCCCCAGCAGGGGGCTCCTACGAGCAGTACTTC. Its protein is CASSPPAGGSYEQYF.